This TCR beta chain was sequenced during a study of T-cell reconstitution after alpha-beta-depleted transplantation in children. Broader study findings: T cells produced anew were the main source of T-cell counts and diversity one year after transplant.

Points on this clonotype: Its antigen remains unidentified.

V lost 4 bases to trimming and J lost 10 bases; unmatched junction nucleotides: 12. Germline values: CDR1 SGHRS, CDR2 YFSETQ. CDR3 length equals 16 residues. Unique molecular identifiers were incorporated during preparation of the TCRbeta library. TCRdb fed the PCR reads into MiXCR, producing one record per CDR3 protein. The sample has 780,000 or so distinct CDR3 sequences, 15% to 20% seen once; the top ten hold approximately 5%. Specimen: PBMCs, mostly from graft donor cells, collected 360 days after TCRalphabeta/CD19-depleted stem cell transplant. The J gene is TRBJ2-1, the V gene TRBV5-1; 12 nucleotides line up with TRBD2. The receptor was isolated from a male patient between 10 and 17 years old who had a stem cell transplant for acute lymphoblastic leukemia, so the T cells may come from the graft donor. The CDR3 protein is CASSAGGLAGKGEQFF. The CDR3 bases are TGCGCCAGCAGCGCCGGCGGACTAGCGGGAAAGGGGGAGCAGTTCTTC.